A single sample gave rise to the 25 T cell receptor beta chains below, sequenced in a study of blood T cell repertoires in COVID-19. Assay: immunoSEQ multiplex PCR; the TCRdb copy retains only in-frame clones and omits some. The table includes 200,000 to 250,000 clones, more than 75% detected once. The sample comprised PBMCs or T cells enriched from blood (not recorded which). All receptors derive from a man younger than 45 in a cohort exposed to, infected with or recovered from COVID-19 (not recorded which).

This sequence joins TRBV7-3 and TRBJ2-1, with 8 bases that match TRBD2. The germline gives CDR1 SGHTA, CDR2 FQGTGA. The CDR3 loop spans 17 amino acids. Unmatched junction bases numbered 11, after V lost 1 base and J lost 6 bases. CDR3 residues: CASSLMPSGRVGNEQFF. DNA of the CDR3: TGTGCCAGCAGCTTAATGCCTAGCGGGCGGGTTGGCAATGAGCAGTTCTTC.

This chain uses TRBV27 with TRBJ2-1, with D perhaps TRBD2 (6 bases). V lost 5 bases to trimming and J lost 8 bases, with 22 bases between them. Germline V gene sequence: CDR1 MNHEY, CDR2 SMNVEV (reference sequence). This CDR3 spans 16 amino acids. CDR3 loop: CASSTLAVQRVYEQFF. The DNA for the CDR3 is TGTGCCAGCAGTACCTTAGCGGTCCAGAGAGTCTATGAGCAGTTCTTC.

V usage is TRBV7-2 and J usage is TRBJ1-6; no clear D. Germline-derived CDR1 and CDR2 are SGHTA and FQGNSA. V was trimmed by 4 bases and J by 0 bases, leaving 13 bases between them. CDR3 length: 17 residues. Written as DNA, the CDR3 is TGTGCCAGCAGCTCGAAGCCGACAACCTCCTATAATTCACCCCTCCACTTT. It codes for CASSSKPTTSYNSPLHF.

The chain recombines TRBV24-1 with TRBJ1-1; TRBD1 might be the D (6 bases). CDR3 length: 13 amino acids. Germline V gives CDR1 KGHDR, CDR2 SFDVKD. Trimming shortened V by 3 bases and J by 8 bases, and 12 bases separated the two germline ends. The CDR3 spells CATSDASGDEAFF. The DNA for the CDR3 is TGTGCCACCAGTGATGCCTCAGGGGACGAAGCTTTCTTT.

This clone was seen a few times. For the CDR3, the DNA is TGTGCCAGCAGCCCAGCACACCTCGGGGAGCAGTTCTTC. Protein product: CASSPAHLGEQFF. This chain uses TRBV11-2 with TRBJ2-1, with unresolved D. Germline assignment: CDR1 SGHAT and CDR2 FQNNGV. V gave up 5 bases and J gave up 10 bases, with 15 bases separating them. The CDR3 is 13 residues long.

The chain uses TRBV7-2 and TRBJ2-7, with D tentatively TRBD1 (5 bases). Germline V CDR1 and CDR2: SGHTA, FQGNSA. Trimming stripped 1 base from V and 4 bases from J, with 11 bases between. This CDR3 has 14 amino acids. The CDR3 coding sequence is TGTGCCAGCAGCTTAGTTATCGCAGGGTACGAGCAGTACTTC. It codes for CASSLVIAGYEQYF.

The CDR3 protein is CASSRDRIDTQYF. The CDR3 nucleotides read TGTGCCAGCAGTAGAGACAGGATAGATACGCAGTATTTT. This chain uses TRBV6-6 with TRBJ2-3; possibly TRBD1 for D (6 bases). Per germline, CDR1 MNHNY and CDR2 SVGAGI (reference sequence). Between the trimmed V and J ends, which lost 5 bases and 5 bases, there was a span of 11 bases. The CDR3 consists of 13 residues.

The chain uses TRBV27 and TRBJ2-1; D is unclear. Trimming removed 8 bases from V and 0 bases from J, with 8 bases in between. Germline values: CDR1 MNHEY, CDR2 SMNVEV (reference sequence). The CDR3 extends over 13 amino acids. CDR3 DNA sequence: TGTGCCAGCGGGTACAGCTCCTACAATGAGCAGTTCTTC. Its translation is CASGYSSYNEQFF.

The CDR3 region has the DNA TGTGCCAGCACGGGGATTTATGGCTACACCTTC. This translates into CASTGIYGYTF. The chain has TRBV11-2 and TRBJ1-2; the D is unclear. The germline CDR1 and CDR2 sequences are SGHAT and FQNNGV. The germline V and J ends were trimmed by 7 bases and 5 bases, with 8 bases remaining between them. The CDR3 consists of 11 residues.

DNA of the CDR3: TGTGCCACCAGTGATCTGAGGACAGGAAGGAACGAGCAGTACTTC. This translates into CATSDLRTGRNEQYF. The chain carries TRBV24-1 and TRBJ2-7; 7 bases line up with TRBD1. Germline CDR1 reads KGHDR; CDR2 reads SFDVKD. V shed 3 bases and J 5 bases; nucleotides not matched to a gene: 9. The CDR3 runs to 15 residues.

This clone was found once. The chain's CDR3 is CASRREQYTGELFF. The CDR3 nucleotides read TGTGCCAGCAGGCGGGAGCAATACACCGGGGAGCTGTTTTTT. The chain is built from TRBV28 and TRBJ2-2; 7 bases are shared with TRBD2. CDR1 is MDHEN, CDR2 SYDVKM, per germline. Losses at the gene ends were 6 bases for V and 3 bases for J; bases not matched to a gene: 4. This CDR3 spans 14 amino acids.

In DNA, the CDR3 is TGTGCCAGTAGTACACAGGCTTTCTACGAGCAGTACTTC. Translation: CASSTQAFYEQYF. The rearrangement links TRBV19 to TRBJ2-7; D is possibly TRBD1 (5 bases). This CDR3 has 13 residues. V shed 4 bases and J shed 3 bases, with 10 bases lying between them. Germline V CDR1 and CDR2: LNHDA, SQIVND (reference sequence).

CDR3: CASSESSGQGGNEQFF. CDR3 DNA: TGCGCCAGCAGTGAGTCCTCGGGACAGGGTGGCAATGAGCAGTTCTTC. The genes are TRBV10-1 and TRBJ2-1, with TRBD1 identical over 9 bases. The CDR3 extends over 16 amino acids. CDR1 and CDR2 (germline): WNHNN, SYGVQD (reference sequence). V trimming: 0 bases; J trimming: 6 bases; junction bases outside the gene matches: 6.

The chain uses TRBV24-1 and TRBJ2-3, with TRBD2 identical over 7 bases. Germline CDR1 reads KGHDR; CDR2 reads SFDVKD. Trimming at V came to 4 bases and at J to 1 base, leaving 7 bases not matched to a gene. This CDR3 contains 16 residues. The CDR3 DNA follows: TGTGCCACCAGTGACTCCGGGACTACCGGCACAGATACGCAGTATTTT. Amino acid sequence: CATSDSGTTGTDTQYF.

Here the CDR3 reads CATSDPGTTLREQFF. CDR3 nucleotide sequence: TGTGCCACCAGTGACCCCGGGACTACCCTTCGGGAGCAGTTCTTC. V and J are TRBV24-1 and TRBJ2-1; 7 bases map to TRBD2. V was clipped by 4 bases and J by 10 bases; unmatched bases: 12. Per the germline V gene, CDR1 is KGHDR and CDR2 is SFDVKD. The CDR3 has 15 amino acids.

Concerning this clone: One end of the junction does not line up with germline, which may come from a read error. The rearrangement uses TRBV6-4 and TRBJ1-5; perhaps TRBD1 as D (6 bases). Germline V CDR1 and CDR2: MRHNA, SNTAGT. The CDR3 sequence is 10 residues long. CDR3: CARQRGGRLF. As DNA, the CDR3 is TGTGCCAGACAGAGAGGGGGACGCCTTTTT.

The genes are TRBV9 and TRBJ1-2; D perhaps matches TRBD1 (6 bases). Trimming shortened V by 1 base and J by 8 bases, and 15 bases separated the two germline ends. From germline, CDR1 is SGDLS and CDR2 YYNGEE. The CDR3 runs to 14 residues. The CDR3 region is CASSVSEDRGGYTF. CDR3 nucleotides: TGTGCCAGCAGCGTATCGGAGGATAGGGGGGGCTACACCTTC.

CDR3 residues: CASSLGQHSTDTQYF. The DNA for the CDR3 is TGTGCCAGCAGCCTCGGACAGCATAGCACAGATACGCAGTATTTT. The chain combines TRBV7-9 with TRBJ2-3, with a weak D call TRBD1 (6 bases). V gave up 5 bases and J gave up 0 bases, with 12 bases separating them. This CDR3 comprises 15 residues. CDR1 and CDR2 from the germline V gene are SEHNR and FQNEAQ (reference sequence).

The CDR3 nucleotides read TGTGCCAGCGATGTAGCGGGTGAGGGCAATCAGCCCCAGCATTTT. As protein: CASDVAGEGNQPQHF. The chain couples TRBV7-9 to TRBJ1-5, with D unclear. The ends were cut back, 8 bases at V and 2 bases at J, with 16 bases in the middle. Looked up from germline, CDR1 is SEHNR and CDR2 is FQNEAQ (reference sequence). CDR3 size: 15 residues.

The chain combines TRBV12-3 or TRBV12-4 with TRBJ1-3; weak D call: TRBD1 (6 bases). The CDR3 is 12 amino acids. The V end was cut by 5 bases, the J end by 15 bases, with 17 bases between. CDR3 in amino acids: CASSPGQPTGYF. Here the CDR3 DNA reads TGTGCCAGCAGTCCTGGACAGCCAACGGGATATTTT.

This clone was picked up one time. This chain links TRBV9 with TRBJ2-1; 9 bases are a match to TRBD2. With V trimmed by 1 base and J by 7 bases, 15 bases remained unmatched. Germline V gene sequence: CDR1 SGDLS, CDR2 YYNGEE. This CDR3 spans 18 amino acids. The CDR3 bases are TGTGCCAGCAGCGTAAGCTTGGAGAGCGGGACTAGCCTAAATGAGCAGTTCTTC. Encoded protein: CASSVSLESGTSLNEQFF.

This chain connects TRBV27 to TRBJ1-5, with D maybe TRBD1 (5 bases). The CDR3 runs to 12 residues. Trimming took 6 bases from V and 6 from J, leaving 9 bases between them. Per germline, CDR1 MNHEY and CDR2 SMNVEV (reference sequence). CDR3 nucleotide sequence: TGTGCCAGCAGCGGGGGGAGTCAGCCCCAGCATTTT. It encodes CASSGGSQPQHF.

The chain is built from TRBV7-9 and TRBJ1-1, with a tentative D call TRBD1 (5 bases). The CDR3 runs 15 residues. V lost 6 bases and J 7 bases, leaving 21 bases between the germline ends. The germline V gene has CDR1 SEHNR and CDR2 FQNEAQ (reference sequence). The CDR3 is CASRLPGIRGDEAFF. The CDR3 nucleotides are TGTGCCAGCAGACTACCGGGGATCCGGGGGGATGAAGCTTTCTTT.

This rearrangement joins TRBV28 to TRBJ1-5, with TRBD1 matching 7 bases. J was trimmed by 1 base and V by 6 bases; bases with no gene match: 18. This CDR3 has 19 residues. The V gene's germline CDR1 is MDHEN and CDR2 SYDVKM. In DNA, the CDR3 is TGTGCCAGCAGCTCCTTGTCCAGGGGGGTAAGGAGAAGCAATCAGCCCCAGCATTTT. It yields the protein CASSSLSRGVRRSNQPQHF.

The chain has TRBV7-9 and TRBJ2-1; D remains ambiguous. CDR3 length equals 15 residues. Germline assignment: CDR1 SEHNR and CDR2 FQNEAQ (reference sequence). Trimming stripped 6 bases from V and 0 bases from J, with 12 bases between. The CDR3 is CASSYSESSYNEQFF. The DNA for the CDR3 is TGTGCCAGCAGTTACAGTGAAAGCTCCTACAATGAGCAGTTCTTC.